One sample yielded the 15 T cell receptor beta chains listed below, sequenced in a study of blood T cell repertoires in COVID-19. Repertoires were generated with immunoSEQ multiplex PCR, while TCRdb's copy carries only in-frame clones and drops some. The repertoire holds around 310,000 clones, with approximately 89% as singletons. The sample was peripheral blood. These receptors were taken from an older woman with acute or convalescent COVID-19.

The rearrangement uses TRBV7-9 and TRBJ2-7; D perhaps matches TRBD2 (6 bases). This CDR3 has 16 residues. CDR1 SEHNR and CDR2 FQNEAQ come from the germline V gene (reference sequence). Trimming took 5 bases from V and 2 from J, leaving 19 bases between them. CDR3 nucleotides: TGTGCCAGCAGCCCTAGAGGGCAGGAGGGCACCTACGAGCAGTACTTC. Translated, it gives CASSPRGQEGTYEQYF. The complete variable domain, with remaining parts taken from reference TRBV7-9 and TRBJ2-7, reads DTGVSQNPRHKITKRGQNVTFRCDPISEHNRLYWYRQTLGQGPEFLTYFQNEAQLEKSRLLSDRFSAERPKGSFSTLEIQRTEQGDSAMYLCASSPRGQEGTYEQYFGPGTRLTVT.

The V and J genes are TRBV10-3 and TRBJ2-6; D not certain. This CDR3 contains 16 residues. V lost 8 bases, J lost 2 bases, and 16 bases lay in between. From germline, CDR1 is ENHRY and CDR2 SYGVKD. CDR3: CAIDSGSGPGANVLTF. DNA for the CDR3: TGTGCCATCGACTCCGGTTCTGGCCCTGGGGCCAACGTCCTGACTTTC.

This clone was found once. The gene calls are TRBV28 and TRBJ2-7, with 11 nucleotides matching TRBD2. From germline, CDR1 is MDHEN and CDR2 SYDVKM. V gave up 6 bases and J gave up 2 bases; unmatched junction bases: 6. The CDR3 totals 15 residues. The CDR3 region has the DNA TGTGCCAGCAGAACTAGCGGGGGAGGTCCCTACGAGCAGTACTTC. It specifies CASRTSGGGPYEQYF. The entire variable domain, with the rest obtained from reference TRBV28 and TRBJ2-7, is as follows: DVKVTQSSRYLVKRTGEKVFLECVQDMDHENMFWYRQDPGLGLRLIYFSYDVKMKEKGDIPEGYSVSREKKERFSLILESASTNQTSMYLCASRTSGGGPYEQYFGPGTRLTVT.

The CDR3 nucleotides read TGTGCCAGCAGCTTAGGGCGGTTCTTCTCTGGAAACACCATATATTTT. Amino acid sequence: CASSLGRFFSGNTIYF. V and J are TRBV11-1 and TRBJ1-3; no firm D call. This CDR3 is built from 16 residues. V dropped 1 base and J dropped 0 bases, with 10 bases sitting between them. Germline values: CDR1 SGHAT, CDR2 FQDESV (reference sequence).

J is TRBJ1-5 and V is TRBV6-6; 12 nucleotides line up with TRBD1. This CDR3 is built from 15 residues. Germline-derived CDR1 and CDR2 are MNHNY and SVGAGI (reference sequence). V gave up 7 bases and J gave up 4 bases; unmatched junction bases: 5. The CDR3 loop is CASTWDRGPNQPQHF. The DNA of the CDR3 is TGTGCCAGCACCTGGGACAGGGGGCCTAATCAGCCCCAGCATTTT.

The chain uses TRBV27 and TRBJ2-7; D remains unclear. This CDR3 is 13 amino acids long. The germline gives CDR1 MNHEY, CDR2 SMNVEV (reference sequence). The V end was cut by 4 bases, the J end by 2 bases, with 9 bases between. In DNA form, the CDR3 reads TGTGCCAGCAGTTCTTGGCAGACCTACGAGCAGTACTTC. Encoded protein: CASSSWQTYEQYF.

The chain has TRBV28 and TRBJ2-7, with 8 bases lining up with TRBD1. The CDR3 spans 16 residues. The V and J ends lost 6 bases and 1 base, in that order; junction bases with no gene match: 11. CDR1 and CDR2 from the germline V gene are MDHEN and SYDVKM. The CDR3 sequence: CASRGTGGTKSYEQYF. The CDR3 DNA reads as TGTGCCAGCAGAGGAACAGGGGGTACAAAATCCTACGAGCAGTACTTC. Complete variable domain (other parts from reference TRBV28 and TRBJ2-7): DVKVTQSSRYLVKRTGEKVFLECVQDMDHENMFWYRQDPGLGLRLIYFSYDVKMKEKGDIPEGYSVSREKKERFSLILESASTNQTSMYLCASRGTGGTKSYEQYFGPGTRLTVT.

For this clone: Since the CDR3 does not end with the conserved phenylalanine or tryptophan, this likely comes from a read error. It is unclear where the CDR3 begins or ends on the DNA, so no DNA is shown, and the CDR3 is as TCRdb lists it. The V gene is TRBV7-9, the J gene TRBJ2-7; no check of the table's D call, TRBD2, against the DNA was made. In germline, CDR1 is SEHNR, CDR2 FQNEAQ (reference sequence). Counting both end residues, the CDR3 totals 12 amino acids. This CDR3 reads CASSPEVGTLHI.

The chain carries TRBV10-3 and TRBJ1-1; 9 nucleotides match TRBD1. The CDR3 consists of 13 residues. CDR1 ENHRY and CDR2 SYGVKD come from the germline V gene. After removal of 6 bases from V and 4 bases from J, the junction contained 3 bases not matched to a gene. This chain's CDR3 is CAIRGTGPTEAFF. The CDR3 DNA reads TGTGCCATCAGAGGGACAGGGCCCACTGAAGCTTTCTTT.

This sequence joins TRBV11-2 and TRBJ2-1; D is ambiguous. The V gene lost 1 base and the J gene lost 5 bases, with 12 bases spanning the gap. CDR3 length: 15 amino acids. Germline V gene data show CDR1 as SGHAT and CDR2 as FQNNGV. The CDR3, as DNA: TGTGCCAGCAGCTTAGTCGAGAGGCAAAACAATGAGCAGTTCTTC. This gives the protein CASSLVERQNNEQFF.

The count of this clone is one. The CDR3 region is CASSPDFYGYTF. The CDR3 DNA sequence: TGTGCCAGCAGCCCGGACTTCTATGGCTACACCTTC. V usage is TRBV7-2 and J usage is TRBJ1-2; D gene uncertain. Germline V CDR1 and CDR2: SGHTA, FQGNSA. CDR3 length equals 12 residues. The V end lost 5 bases, the J end lost 4 bases, and 8 bases lay between the germline ends.

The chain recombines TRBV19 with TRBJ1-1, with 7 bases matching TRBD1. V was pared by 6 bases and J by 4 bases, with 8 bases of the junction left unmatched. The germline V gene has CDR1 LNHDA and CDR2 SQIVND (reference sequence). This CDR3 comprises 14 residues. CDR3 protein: CASRRQGGSTEAFF. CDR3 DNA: TGTGCCAGTAGGCGACAGGGTGGGTCCACTGAAGCTTTCTTT.

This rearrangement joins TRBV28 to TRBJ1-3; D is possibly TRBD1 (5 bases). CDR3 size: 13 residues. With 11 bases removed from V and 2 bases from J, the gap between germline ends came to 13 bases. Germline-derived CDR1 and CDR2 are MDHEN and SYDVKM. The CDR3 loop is CAGGGGAGNTIYF. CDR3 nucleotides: TGTGCCGGCGGGGGGGGAGCTGGAAACACCATATATTTT.

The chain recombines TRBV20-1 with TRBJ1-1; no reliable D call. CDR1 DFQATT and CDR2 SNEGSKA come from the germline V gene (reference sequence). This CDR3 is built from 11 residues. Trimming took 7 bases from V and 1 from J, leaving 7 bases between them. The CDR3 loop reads CSGTGNTEAFF. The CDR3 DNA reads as TGCAGTGGAACGGGGAACACTGAAGCTTTCTTT.

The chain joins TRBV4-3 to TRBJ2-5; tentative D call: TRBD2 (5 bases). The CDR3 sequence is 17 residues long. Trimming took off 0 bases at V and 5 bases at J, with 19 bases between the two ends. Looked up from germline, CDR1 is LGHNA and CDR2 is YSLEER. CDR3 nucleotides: TGCGCCAGCAGCCAAGATCTCATGGTGGCAGGCGGGGAGACCCAGTACTTC. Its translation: CASSQDLMVAGGETQYF.